This T cell receptor beta chain was captured in a study of molecular identifiers for immune sequencing clone quantification. Study-wide results and caveats: In naive cells, clones above 20 RNA copies held under 1% of molecules, whereas in effector cells they held over 97%. Jurkat TCR RNA that was spiked in from one cell was reportedly detectable among one million naive cells.

Naive CD8 T cells were FACS-sorted by CD8+CD4-CCR7+CD45RA+ markers. The CDR3 loop spans 17 amino acids. Germline assignment: CDR1 LGHNA and CDR2 YSLEER. Previously reported methods and listed TCR primers produced the bulk TCR libraries. TCRdb recomputed calls from the PCR reads with MiXCR, one row per CDR3 protein. The sample has 460,000 or so distinct CDR3 sequences; about 22% are singletons. About this clonotype: Antigen unknown.

The chain uses TRBV4-3 and TRBJ2-3; weak D call: TRBD1 (6 bases). The DNA end is a closer match to TRBJ1-5, so the J assignment may be wrong. The sequenced sample was naive CD8+ T cells from blood, with Jurkat cell RNA spiked in. Subset defined: FACS-sorted CD8+CD4-CCR7+CD45RA+ naive T cells. This TCR came from a human donor in good health. Some libraries in this study had Jurkat cell RNA spiked in. In DNA form, the CDR3 reads TGCGCCAGCAGCCAAGCAGGAGCCCAGGGGTATGCAGATACGCAGCATTTT. It translates to CASSQAGAQGYADTQHF.